This T cell receptor (beta chain) derives from a study of blood T cells in healthy people across ages. Study-wide points: Percentage of naive T cells showed a strong correlation with TCR beta diversity.

The use of a sample-barcoded 5' primer and a J-beta primer mix characterized a second PCR of roughly 7 to 11 cycles. A single record per CDR3 protein comes from TCRdb applying MiXCR to the 5' RACE reads. Found here are fewer than 800,000 distinct CDR3 sequences, over 45% of them singletons; the top ten hold roughly 34%. Regarding this clonotype: What it binds is unknown.

The CDR3 consists of 14 residues. Trimming took off 2 bases at V and 3 bases at J, with 8 bases between the two ends. The germline V gene encodes CDR1 MNHEY and CDR2 SVGEGT. This sequence joins TRBV6-2 or TRBV6-3 and TRBJ1-5, with a weak D call TRBD1 (6 bases). Sequencing input: blood. This sequence originates from a woman aged 55-70 years in good health. The CDR3 reads CASSYGGYNQPQHF. Written as DNA, the CDR3 is TGTGCCAGCAGTTACGGGGGCTACAATCAGCCCCAGCATTTT.